The following is a TCR beta chain sequence with its context. The antigen remains undetermined. These data originate in a study of cytomegalovirus exposure and HLA in healthy donors. Whole-study findings and limits: Available immune exposure information was restricted to CMV serostatus only.

Trimming removed 5 bases from V and 1 base from J; junction bases left unmatched: 12. The CDR3 consists of 18 residues. Germline assignment: CDR1 SGHAT and CDR2 FQNNGV. Those who donated were healthy bone marrow donors. The PCR contained 60 Vbeta and 13 Jbeta primers. Profiled with immunoSEQ multiplex PCR; TCRdb holds only in-frame clones, not every one. This sample yields some 150,000 clones, of which around four fifths are seen a single time; about 1.5% belongs to the top ten. The receptor was derived from a male donor in good health and CMV-seronegative. The sequenced sample consisted of PBMCs. The chain uses TRBV11-2 and TRBJ2-2, with 8 bases identical to TRBD1. DNA for the CDR3: TGTGCCAGCAGCGCTAGGGATGGCGGGACAGGGAACACCGGGGAGCTGTTTTTT. This codes for CASSARDGGTGNTGELFF.